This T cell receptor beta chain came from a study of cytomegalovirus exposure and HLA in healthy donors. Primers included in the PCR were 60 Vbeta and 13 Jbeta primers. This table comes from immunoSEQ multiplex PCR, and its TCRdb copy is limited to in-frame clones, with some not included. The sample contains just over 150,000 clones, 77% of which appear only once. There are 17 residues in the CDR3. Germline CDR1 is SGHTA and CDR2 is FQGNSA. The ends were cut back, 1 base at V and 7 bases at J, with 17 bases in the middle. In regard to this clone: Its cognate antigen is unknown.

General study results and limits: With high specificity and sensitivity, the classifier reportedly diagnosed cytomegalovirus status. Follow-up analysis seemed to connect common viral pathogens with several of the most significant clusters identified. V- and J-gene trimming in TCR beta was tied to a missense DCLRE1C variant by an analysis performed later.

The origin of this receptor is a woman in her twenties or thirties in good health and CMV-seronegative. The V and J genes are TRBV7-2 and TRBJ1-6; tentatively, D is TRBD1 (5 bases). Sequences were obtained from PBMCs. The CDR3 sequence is CASSLGGGGRQNSPLHF. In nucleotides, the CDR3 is TGTGCCAGCAGCTTAGGTGGCGGGGGACGGCAAAATTCACCCCTCCACTTT.